The entry below describes one TCR beta chain. Its matching antigen is unknown. Mismatch with germline at one junction end may stem from a read error. There are 15 residues in the CDR3. Germline V CDR1 and CDR2: SGHTA, FQGNSA. Per individual sample, total RNA of at least 6 micrograms was extracted. This specimen comes from a study of blood T cells in healthy people across ages. Study-wide results and caveats: While age rose, TCR beta diversity per million T cells dropped in a roughly linear way.

Primed by a sample-barcoded 5' primer and a J-beta primer mix, a second PCR proceeded for about 6 to 11 cycles. Paired-end reads containing CDR3 totaled no fewer than 2.5 million for each sample. TCRdb reprocessed the 5' RACE reads via MiXCR and lists one record per CDR3 protein. The repertoire holds some 320,000 distinct CDR3 sequences, with 25% to 30% as singletons. The J gene is TRBJ2-7, the V gene TRBV7-2; TRBD2 agrees at 8 bases. The clonotype comes from a woman in her 70s in good health. Material: blood. CDR3 in DNA: TGTGCCAGCATCTTAAGGTCGAGCGGGAGCTACGAGCAGTACTTC. It encodes CASILRSSGSYEQYF. The complete variable domain, with remaining parts taken from reference TRBV7-2 and TRBJ2-7, reads GAGVSQSPSNKVTEKGKDVELRCDPISGHTALYWYRQSLGQGLEFLIYFQGNSAPDKSGLPSDRFSAERTGGSVSTLTIQRTQQEDSAVYLCASILRSSGSYEQYFGPGTRLTVT.